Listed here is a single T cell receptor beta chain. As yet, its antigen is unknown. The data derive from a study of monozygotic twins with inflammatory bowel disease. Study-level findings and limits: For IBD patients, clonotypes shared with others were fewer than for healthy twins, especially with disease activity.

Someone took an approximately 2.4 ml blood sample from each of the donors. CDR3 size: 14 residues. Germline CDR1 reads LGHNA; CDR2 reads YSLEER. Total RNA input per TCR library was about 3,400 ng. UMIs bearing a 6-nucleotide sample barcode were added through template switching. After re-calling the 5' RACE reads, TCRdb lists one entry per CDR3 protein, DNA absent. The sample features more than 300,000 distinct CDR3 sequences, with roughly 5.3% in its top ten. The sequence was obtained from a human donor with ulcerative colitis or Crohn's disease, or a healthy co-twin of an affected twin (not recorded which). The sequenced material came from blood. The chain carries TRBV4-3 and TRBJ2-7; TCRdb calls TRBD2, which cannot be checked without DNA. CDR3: CASSQDGGSYEQYF.